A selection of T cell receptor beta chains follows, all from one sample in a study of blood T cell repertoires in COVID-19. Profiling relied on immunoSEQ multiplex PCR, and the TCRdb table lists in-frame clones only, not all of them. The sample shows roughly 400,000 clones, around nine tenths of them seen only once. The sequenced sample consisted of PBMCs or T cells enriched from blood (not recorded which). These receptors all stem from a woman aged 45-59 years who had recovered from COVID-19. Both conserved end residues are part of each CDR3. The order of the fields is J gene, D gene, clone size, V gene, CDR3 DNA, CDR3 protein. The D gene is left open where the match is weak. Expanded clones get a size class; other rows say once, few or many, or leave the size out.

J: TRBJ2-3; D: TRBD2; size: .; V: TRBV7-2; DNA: TGTGCCAGCAGCTTTACTAGCGGGAGGTTCCTAGATACGCAGTATTTT; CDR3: CASSFTSGRFLDTQYF
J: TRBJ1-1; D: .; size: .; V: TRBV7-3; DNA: TGTGCCAGCAGCCCACAGGGTGGGGGCACTGAAGCTTTCTTT; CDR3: CASSPQGGGTEAFF
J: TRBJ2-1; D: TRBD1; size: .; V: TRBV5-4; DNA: TGTGCCAGCAGCTGGGGACAGGGCCCCTACAATGAGCAGTTCTTC; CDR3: CASSWGQGPYNEQFF
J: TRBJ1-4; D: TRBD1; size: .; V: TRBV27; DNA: TGTGCCAGCAGACAAAAGGACAGGGCAACTAATGAAAAACTGTTTTTT; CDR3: CASRQKDRATNEKLFF
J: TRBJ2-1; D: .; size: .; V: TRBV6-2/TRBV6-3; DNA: TGTGCCAGCAGTTATAGTCATGAGGGAAGCTCCTACAATGAGCAGTTCTTC; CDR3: CASSYSHEGSSYNEQFF
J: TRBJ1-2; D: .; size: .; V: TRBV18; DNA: TGTGCCAGCTCGTCCGACACAAACTATGGCTACACCTTC; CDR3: CASSSDTNYGYTF
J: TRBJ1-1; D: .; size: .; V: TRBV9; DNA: TGTGCCAGCAGCGTAGTAAGGGGTGTAGAAGCTTTCTTT; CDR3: CASSVVRGVEAFF
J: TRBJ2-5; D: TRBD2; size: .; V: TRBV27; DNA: TGTGCCAGCAGTCCTCCGGGTGTAGCGGGGGGCGAAGAGACCCAGTACTTC; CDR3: CASSPPGVAGGEETQYF
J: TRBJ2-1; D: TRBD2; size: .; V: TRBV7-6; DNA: TGTGCCAGCAGCGCCGGGGGGGACAATGAGCAGTTCTTC; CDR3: CASSAGGDNEQFF
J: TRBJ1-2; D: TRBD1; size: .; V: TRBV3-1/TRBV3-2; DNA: TGTGCCAGCAGCCGAGGGACAGGGGTTACTAACTATGGCTACACCTTC; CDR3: CASSRGTGVTNYGYTF
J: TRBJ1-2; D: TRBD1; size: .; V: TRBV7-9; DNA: TGTGCCAGCAGCACGAGACAGGGCGGCTATGGCTACACCTTC; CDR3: CASSTRQGGYGYTF
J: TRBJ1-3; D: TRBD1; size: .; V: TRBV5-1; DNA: TGCGCCAGCAGCGTGAAGGCAGGGGGCACCGGAAACACCATATATTTT; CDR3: CASSVKAGGTGNTIYF
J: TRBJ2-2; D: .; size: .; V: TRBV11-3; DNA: TGTGCCAGCAGCTTAGCTGGGGCCCTTAGGACCGGGGAGCTGTTTTTT; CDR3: CASSLAGALRTGELFF
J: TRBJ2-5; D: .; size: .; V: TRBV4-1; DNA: TGCGCCAGCAGCCAAGCTATAGCGGCAGGAGGTGGGGAGACCCAGTACTTC; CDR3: CASSQAIAAGGGETQYF
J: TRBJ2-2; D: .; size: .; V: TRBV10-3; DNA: TGTGCCACAGCGCCTGAAGTCTTTAACACCGGGGAGCTGTTTTTT; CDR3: CATAPEVFNTGELFF
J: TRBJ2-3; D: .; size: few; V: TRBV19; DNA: TGTGCCAGTAGCCCTACAGATACGCAGTATTTT; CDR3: CASSPTDTQYF
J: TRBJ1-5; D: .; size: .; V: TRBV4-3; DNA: TGCGCCAGCAGATCTCCTGACAGGAATAGCAATCAGCCCCAGCATTTT; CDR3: CASRSPDRNSNQPQHF
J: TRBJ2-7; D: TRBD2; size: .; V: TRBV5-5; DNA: TGTGCCAGCAGCTTGGGGACTAGCGGGACCTACGAGCAGTACTTC; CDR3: CASSLGTSGTYEQYF
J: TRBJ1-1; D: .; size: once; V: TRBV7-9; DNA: TGTGCCAGCAGCAATCGACACAACACTGAAGCTTTCTTT; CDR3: CASSNRHNTEAFF
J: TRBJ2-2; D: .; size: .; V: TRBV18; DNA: TGTGCCAGCTCACCACCAGGGGCTGGCGGGGAGCTGTTTTTT; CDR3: CASSPPGAGGELFF
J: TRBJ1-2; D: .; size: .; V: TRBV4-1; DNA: TGCGCCAGCAGCCAAGTAACGGGGGTTAGGGATGGCTACACCTTC; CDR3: CASSQVTGVRDGYTF
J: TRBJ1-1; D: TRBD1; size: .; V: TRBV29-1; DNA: TGCAGCGTTGACGCGACAGGGAGAGCTTTCTTT; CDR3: CSVDATGRAFF
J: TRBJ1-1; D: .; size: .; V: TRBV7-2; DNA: TGTGCCAGCAGCTTAGTCCTCCTCGAGTTCTCTGAAGCTTTCTTT; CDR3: CASSLVLLEFSEAFF
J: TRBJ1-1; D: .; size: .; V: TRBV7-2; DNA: TGTGCCAGCAGCTTAGGAAGCATGAACACTGAAGCTTTCTTT; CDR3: CASSLGSMNTEAFF
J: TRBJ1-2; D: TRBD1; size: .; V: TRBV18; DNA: TGTGCCAGCTCACCAGGGACAGGCGGCGGCTACACCTTC; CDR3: CASSPGTGGGYTF
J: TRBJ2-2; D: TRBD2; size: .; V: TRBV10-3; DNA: TGTGCCATCAGTGATGCACTAGCGGGGAACAGGGAGCTGTTTTTT; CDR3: CAISDALAGNRELFF
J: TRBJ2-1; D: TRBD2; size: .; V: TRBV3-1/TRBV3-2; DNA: TGTGCCAGCAGCCTCAGGACTAGCGGGGCTCACAATGAGCAGTTCTTC; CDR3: CASSLRTSGAHNEQFF
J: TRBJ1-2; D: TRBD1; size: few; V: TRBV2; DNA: TGTGCCAGCAGTGCAGGGGGCGGCTATGGCTACACCTTC; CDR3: CASSAGGGYGYTF
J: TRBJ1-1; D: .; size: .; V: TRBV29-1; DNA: TGCAGCGCAGATGGAGGGGACGAGGGGTTGAGCACTGAAGCTTTCTTT; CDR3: CSADGGDEGLSTEAFF
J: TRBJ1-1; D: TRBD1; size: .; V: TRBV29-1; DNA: TGCAGCGTTGCCCGAACAGGGGGGCTCACTGAAGCTTTCTTT; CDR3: CSVARTGGLTEAFF
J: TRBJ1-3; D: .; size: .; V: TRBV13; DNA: TGTGCCAGCAGCCCTGACAGAGGTTCTGGAAACACCATATATTTT; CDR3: CASSPDRGSGNTIYF
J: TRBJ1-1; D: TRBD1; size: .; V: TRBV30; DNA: TGTGCCTGGCAGCCAAGGACAGGAGCCACCACTGAAGCTTTCTTT; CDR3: CAWQPRTGATTEAFF
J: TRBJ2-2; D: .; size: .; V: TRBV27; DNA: TGTGCCAGCAGTTTATTCTACCCCGGGGAGCTGTTTTTT; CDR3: CASSLFYPGELFF
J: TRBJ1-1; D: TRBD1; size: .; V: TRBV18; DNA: TGTGCCAGCTCACCCTCCAGGGGGGAAGAAGCTTTCTTT; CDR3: CASSPSRGEEAFF
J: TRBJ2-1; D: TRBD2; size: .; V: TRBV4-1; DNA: TGCGCCAGCAGCCAAGTTCCTAGCGGGGCCGTTTACAATGAGCAGTTCTTC; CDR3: CASSQVPSGAVYNEQFF
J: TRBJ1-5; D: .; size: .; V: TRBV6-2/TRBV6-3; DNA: TGTGCCAGCAGTTACAGGGGCAATAATCAGCCCCAGCATTTT; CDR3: CASSYRGNNQPQHF
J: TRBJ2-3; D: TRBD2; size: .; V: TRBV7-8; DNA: TGTGCCAGCAGCCTCAGGACTAGCGGAACCACAGATACGCAGTATTTT; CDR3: CASSLRTSGTTDTQYF
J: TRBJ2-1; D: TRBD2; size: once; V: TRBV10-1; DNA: TGCGCCAGCAGCGGGGCCACCGGGAGGGACGATCCCTACAATGAGCAGTTCTTC; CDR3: CASSGATGRDDPYNEQFF
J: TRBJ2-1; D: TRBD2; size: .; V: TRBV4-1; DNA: TGCGCCAGCAGAGATCCGGGACTAGCGGGGGGGCAGAATGAGCAGTTCTTC; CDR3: CASRDPGLAGGQNEQFF
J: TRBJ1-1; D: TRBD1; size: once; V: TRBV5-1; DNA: TGCGCCAGCAGCCCAAGTCCCGGGACAGGTCAGAACACTGAAGCTTTCTTT; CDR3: CASSPSPGTGQNTEAFF
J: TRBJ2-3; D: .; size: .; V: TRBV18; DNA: TGTGCCAGCTCACAGACGACATTAGACCCCGGCACAGATACGCAGTATTTT; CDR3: CASSQTTLDPGTDTQYF
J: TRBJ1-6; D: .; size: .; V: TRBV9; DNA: TGTGCCAGCAGCGTAGAACAAGGGGATTCACCCCTCCACTTT; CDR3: CASSVEQGDSPLHF
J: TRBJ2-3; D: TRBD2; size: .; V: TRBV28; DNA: TGTGCCACGGCGGAGGAGTTAGCGGGGCTGGGAGATACGCAGTATTTT; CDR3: CATAEELAGLGDTQYF
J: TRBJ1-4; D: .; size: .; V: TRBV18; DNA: TGTGCCAGCTCACTTAGTTCCGCCGCAACTAATGAAAAACTGTTTTTT; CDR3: CASSLSSAATNEKLFF
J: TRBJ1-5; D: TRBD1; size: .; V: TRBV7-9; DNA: TGTGCCAGCAGCCGGGACAGAAATCAGCCCCAGCATTTT; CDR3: CASSRDRNQPQHF
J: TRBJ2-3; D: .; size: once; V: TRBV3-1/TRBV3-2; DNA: TGTGCCAGCAGCCAGTCGACAGATACGCAGTATTTT; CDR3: CASSQSTDTQYF
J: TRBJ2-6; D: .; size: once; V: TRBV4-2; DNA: TGTGCCAGCAGCCAACCGTCGGTGCCAGGGGCCAACGTCCTGACTTTC; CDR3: CASSQPSVPGANVLTF
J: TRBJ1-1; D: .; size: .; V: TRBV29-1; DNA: TGCAGCGTCAGATCGGGATCTGAAGCTTTCTTT; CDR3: CSVRSGSEAFF
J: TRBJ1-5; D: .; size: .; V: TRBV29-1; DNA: TGCAGCGTTAGGACAGAAAATCAGCCCCAGCATTTT; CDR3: CSVRTENQPQHF
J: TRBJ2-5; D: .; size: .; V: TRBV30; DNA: TGTGCCTGGAGTCCTGAGACACTGACCCAGTACTTC; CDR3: CAWSPETLTQYF
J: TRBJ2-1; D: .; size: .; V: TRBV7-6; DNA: TGTGCCAGCAGCTTAGAAACAGAAGGATCACTCTACAATGAGCAGTTCTTC; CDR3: CASSLETEGSLYNEQFF
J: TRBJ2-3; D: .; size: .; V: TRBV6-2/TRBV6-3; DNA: TGTGCCAGCAGCACTCCTCTACCTAGCACAGATACGCAGTATTTT; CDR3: CASSTPLPSTDTQYF
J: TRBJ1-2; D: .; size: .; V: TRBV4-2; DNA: TGTGCCAGCAGCCAAGCTCTCACAGGGAACTATGGCTACACCTTC; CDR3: CASSQALTGNYGYTF
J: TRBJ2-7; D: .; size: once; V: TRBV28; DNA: TGTGCCAGCAGAGAGACAGGCCGTTCCTACGAGCAGTACTTC; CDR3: CASRETGRSYEQYF
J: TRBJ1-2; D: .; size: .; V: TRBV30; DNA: TGTGCCTGGAGTGTAACTAGGGGCTACACCTTC; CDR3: CAWSVTRGYTF